This TCR beta chain was documented in a study of cytotoxic CD8 clonotypes in ibrutinib-treated CLL (dated by TCRdb to about 2021). Regarding the complete study: In this cohort, 15 patients were treatment-naive and more than 9 were relapsed/refractory, while fewer than 18 had unmutated IGHV. Of the approximately 87 participants in the trial, about two dozen had longitudinal samples available. Cryopreserved peripheral blood mononuclear cells were obtained prior to treatment, at the time of response, and at either disease progression or sustained remission. Patients were still on ibrutinib when every remission and progressive disease sample was collected. Response samples were taken after a median of roughly a year on treatment, ranging from roughly 6 to 36 months. An average of around 250,000 productive templates and 94,082 productive rearrangements was obtained per sample. Responses were partial in some 24 patients and complete in 2; after median approximately 66 months follow-up, about 15 stayed in remission and about 12 progressed.

On a MiSeq, deep resolution sequencing aimed for a depth between 1 in 1 million and 1 in 200,000 T cells, with each clonotype covered approximately 10x on average. The immunoSEQ hsTCRB Kit was used to generate TCR beta libraries. In the original analysis: The data were analyzed with ImmunoSEQ Analyzer and ImmunoSEQ Data Assistant, and V, D and J gene assignments followed IMGT definitions. Clonality was computed as one minus normalized Shannon entropy of productive rearrangement frequencies, ranging from 0 to 1. Only overrepresented clonotypes making up at least 0.05% of each patient's repertoire were included in the public clonotype analysis. Roughly 13 age-matched healthy donor repertoires from immuneACCESS served as clonality controls. Not all clones reach the TCRdb copy of this immuneACCESS table, which keeps in-frame sequences only. Checked studies attribute under half of the gap to unresolved V genes and leave the rest unexplained. For V, J and clone size, that table is used; D and trimming come from the DNA. This sample holds 60,000 to 95,000 clones; less than 85% were observed only once. The top ten constitute less than 45% of the sample.

Via the germline V gene (reference sequence), CDR1 is SEHNR and CDR2 FQNEAQ. The CDR3 runs 17 amino acids, cysteine and phenylalanine included. The retained sequence is limited to the CDR3, 51 bases, with the frame set at the first base. The germline ends are 16 bases apart after V is trimmed by 0 bases and J by 1 base. About this clone: It lacks a known antigen. Nothing much larger sits one base from this clone, and base qualities are not available.

Study-wide conclusions, independent of this receptor: Lymph node repertoires were not examined, and the timing of sampling was not matched between patients in sustained remission and those whose disease progressed. At ibrutinib response clonality went up, during sustained remission it held steady, and at progression it dropped back toward baseline. Baseline clonality exceeded that of age-matched healthy donors and correlated strongly with circulating CD8+ T-cell counts. Public clonotypes were rare and either contracted or stayed stable during treatment, and the rise in clonality at ibrutinib response reflected the expansion of private clonotypes.

The time point label corresponds to: approximately 25 months on ibrutinib. Roughly 1.9 micrograms of genomic DNA were extracted from cryopreserved PBMCs for TCR beta library preparation. Longitudinal blood samples from CLL patients on ibrutinib monotherapy underwent high-throughput TCR beta sequencing. The patients took part in an open-label, single-center phase 2 trial of ibrutinib monotherapy. This receptor was obtained from a human donor with chronic lymphocytic leukemia. This material consisted of PBMCs, taken after 24 months of ibrutinib treatment. This chain is built from TRBV7-9 and TRBJ2-7; the D gene is perhaps TRBD1, from 7 matching bases. DNA sequence: TGTGCCAGCAGCTTAGCGTTGGCGCAGGGGGGATCCTACGAGCAGTACTTC. It is translated as CASSLALAQGGSYEQYF.